Shown below are 5 T cell receptor beta chains from a single sample sequenced in a study of regulatory and conventional T cells in RAG deficiency. Only in-frame clones appear in the TCRdb table, and some are missing; sequencing was by immunoSEQ multiplex PCR. The sample yields approximately 8,100 clones, 65% to 85% seen once. The sample also formed part of further work on regulatory T cells. This second study notes: Amplification used 52 TRBV primers and 13 TRBJ primers.

The sequencing sample was made of CD8+ T cells sorted from blood. The receptors were gathered from a human donor in good health.

This chain joins TRBV27 and TRBJ2-1, with TRBD2 matching 9 bases. Germline V CDR1 and CDR2: MNHEY, SMNVEV (reference sequence). Losses at the gene ends were 8 bases for V and 4 bases for J; bases not matched to a gene: 6. This CDR3 region has 14 residues. The CDR3 sequence: CASGTSGYYNEQFF. The CDR3 DNA reads TGTGCCAGCGGAACTAGCGGGTATTACAATGAGCAGTTCTTC.

The chain employs TRBV29-1 and TRBJ1-2; D unresolved. V dropped 6 bases and J dropped 5 bases, with 10 bases sitting between them. The CDR3 runs 11 residues. Per the germline V gene, CDR1 is SQVTM and CDR2 is ANQGSEA. The chain's CDR3 is CSVPWGYGYTF. The CDR3, as DNA: TGCAGCGTCCCATGGGGTTATGGCTACACCTTC.

The J gene is TRBJ2-3, the V gene TRBV27; 7 nucleotides line up with TRBD1. CDR1 MNHEY and CDR2 SMNVEV come from the germline V gene (reference sequence). Trimming took 6 bases from V and 2 from J; bases not matched to a gene: 8. This CDR3 comprises 15 residues. The DNA of the CDR3 is TGTGCCAGCAGCCTTGGAGACAGGGTCACAGATACGCAGTATTTT. This translates into CASSLGDRVTDTQYF.

This clone was found once. The chain recombines TRBV19 with TRBJ2-1, with 11 bases lining up with TRBD2. Germline CDR1 and CDR2: LNHDA and SQIVND (reference sequence). The CDR3 sequence is 17 residues long. V shed 2 bases and J 7 bases; nucleotides not matched to a gene: 10. The CDR3 loop reads CASSITSGGSLGNEQFF. CDR3 coding DNA: TGTGCCAGTAGTATAACTAGCGGGGGATCTCTCGGGAATGAGCAGTTCTTC.

V gene TRBV7-9 combines with J gene TRBJ2-1, with 11 positions matching TRBD2. The junction had 1 base not matched to a gene; V was cut back by 1 base and J by 2 bases. The CDR3 sequence is 16 residues long. Germline CDR1 reads SEHNR; CDR2 reads FQNEAQ (reference sequence). CDR3 residues: CASSLGGLAAYNEQFF. For the CDR3, the DNA is TGTGCCAGCAGCTTAGGGGGACTAGCGGCCTACAATGAGCAGTTCTTC.